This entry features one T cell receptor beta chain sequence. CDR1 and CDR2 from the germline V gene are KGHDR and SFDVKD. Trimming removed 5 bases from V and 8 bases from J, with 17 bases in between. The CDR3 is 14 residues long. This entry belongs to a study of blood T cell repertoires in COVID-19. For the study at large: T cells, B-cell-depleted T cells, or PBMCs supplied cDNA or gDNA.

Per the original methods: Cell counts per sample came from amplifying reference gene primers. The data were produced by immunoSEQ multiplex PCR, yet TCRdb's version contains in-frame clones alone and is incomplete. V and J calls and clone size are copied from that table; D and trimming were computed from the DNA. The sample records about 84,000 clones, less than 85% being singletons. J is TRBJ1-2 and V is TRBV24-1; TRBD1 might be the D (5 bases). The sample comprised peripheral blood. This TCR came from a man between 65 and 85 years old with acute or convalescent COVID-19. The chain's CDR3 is CATSVTGSTGGYTF. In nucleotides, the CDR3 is TGTGCCACCAGTGTAACAGGATCAACCGGGGGCTACACCTTC.